These 27 T cell receptor beta chains were all obtained from the same sample, sequenced in a study of T cells in Graves' hyperthyroidism and ophthalmopathy (dated 2019 in TCRdb). The method behind the library was multiplex PCR. The instrument given in TCRdb is Illumina HiSeq 2000. The TCR beta CDR3 regions were amplified from the RNA transcripts. A first-round RT-PCR of the TCR CDR3 used the HTBI primer set with the Qiagen OneStep RT-PCR kit. The raw public reads went through TCRdb reprocessing: fastp at Q25, MiXCR clone calling, in-frame beta chains kept. Records with the same CDR3 protein are collapsed into one entry carrying the most frequent genes and DNA. This sample comprises approximately 700,000 distinct CDR3 sequences, roughly 15% of them detected only once. In total, the top ten clones hold around 8% of the sample. Source material: blood. These receptors were obtained from a man aged 18 to 30 with Graves' hyperthyroidism.

This clonotype showed up just a few times. The CDR3 nucleotides read TGTGCCAGCAGCTTAGTAGCGCCGCAGTACAATGAGCAGTTCTTC. It yields the protein CASSLVAPQYNEQFF. The V call is TRBV13, the J call TRBJ2-1; D is possibly TRBD2 (5 bases). CDR1 is PRHDT, CDR2 FYEKMQ, per germline (reference sequence). This CDR3 is built from 15 residues. The V end was cut by 1 base, the J end by 4 bases, with 11 bases between.

This clonotype was counted only a few times. V gene TRBV27 combines with J gene TRBJ2-1; D gene unclear. The V end lost 3 bases, the J end lost 0 bases, and 12 bases lay between the germline ends. The CDR3 has 16 residues. Germline values: CDR1 MNHEY, CDR2 SMNVEV (reference sequence). The CDR3 DNA sequence: TGTGCCAGCAGTTTGGTGGGCGGCTACTCCTACAATGAGCAGTTCTTC. Its protein product is CASSLVGGYSYNEQFF.

This clonotype has just a few counts. The chain employs TRBV6-6 and TRBJ2-5; perhaps TRBD1 as D (6 bases). In germline, CDR1 is MNHNY, CDR2 SVGAGI (reference sequence). With 0 bases removed from V and 3 bases from J, the gap between germline ends came to 11 bases. The CDR3 loop spans 15 amino acids. CDR3 nucleotides: TGTGCCAGCAGTTACTCTTTCAGGGACAAAGAGACCCAGTACTTC. Its translation: CASSYSFRDKETQYF.

On this clonotype: This sequence may be a read error, since a much larger clone differs from it by one base. The chain combines TRBV12-3 or TRBV12-4 with TRBJ1-1; no reliable D call. This CDR3 contains 16 residues. Trimming left V 1 base short and J 1 base short, with 13 bases between. The CDR3 region has the DNA TGTGCCAGCAGTTTAGGGACGTACGGGCAGAACACTGAAGCTTTCTTT. Translated: CASSLGTYGQNTEAFF.

This clonotype was counted many times. The rearrangement links TRBV7-8 to TRBJ2-5; 7 bases are shared with TRBD2. J gave up 5 bases and V 4 bases, and 7 bases lay outside the gene matches. This CDR3 spans 14 amino acids. From germline, CDR1 is SGHVS and CDR2 FQNEAQ. The CDR3 bases are TGTGCCAGCAGCTATAGCGGGCCCCGGGAGACCCAGTACTTC. It yields the protein CASSYSGPRETQYF.

This clonotype was counted between two and nine times. The chain joins TRBV12-3 or TRBV12-4 to TRBJ2-5, with a tentative D call TRBD2 (5 bases). The CDR3 contains 13 residues. Trimming removed 1 base from V and 7 bases from J, with 10 bases in between. The CDR3 nucleotides read TGTGCCAGCAGTTTAGGCGCACGGGGGACCCAGTACTTC. Translation gives CASSLGARGTQYF.

There are a few counts of this clonotype. The gene calls are TRBV4-2 and TRBJ1-3; 8 nucleotides align to TRBD1. With V trimmed by 1 base and J by 0 bases, 8 bases remained unmatched. The CDR3 has 18 amino acids. From germline, CDR1 is LGHNA and CDR2 YNFKEQ. The CDR3, as DNA: TGTGCCAGCAGCCAAGGTGGCCAGGGGGCAGACTCTGGAAACACCATATATTTT. It encodes CASSQGGQGADSGNTIYF.

This clonotype was seen repeatedly, ten times or more. The CDR3 loop is CSARPDGRSSYEQYF. The CDR3 region has the DNA TGCAGTGCTAGACCCGATGGCAGAAGCTCCTACGAGCAGTACTTC. J is TRBJ2-7 and V is TRBV20-1; D uncertain. The CDR3 extends over 15 amino acids. With 2 bases removed from V and 0 bases from J, the gap between germline ends came to 14 bases. The germline V gene encodes CDR1 DFQATT and CDR2 SNEGSKA (reference sequence).

V gene TRBV19 combines with J gene TRBJ2-1; D perhaps matches TRBD1 (5 bases). The CDR3 extends over 14 amino acids. Trimming shortened V by 1 base and J by 9 bases, and 13 bases separated the two germline ends. Per the germline V gene, CDR1 is LNHDA and CDR2 is SQIVND (reference sequence). Written as DNA, the CDR3 is TGTGCCAGTAGTATAGGGGGCCTTGGCGTTGAGCAGTTCTTC. Translation: CASSIGGLGVEQFF.

This chain uses TRBV6-2 or TRBV6-3 with TRBJ2-2; weak D call: TRBD2 (6 bases). CDR1 and CDR2 (germline): MNHEY, SVGEGT. This CDR3 has 14 amino acids. The germline V and J ends were trimmed by 7 bases and 0 bases, with 9 bases remaining between them. This CDR3 reads CASTSEPNTGELFF. As DNA, the CDR3 is TGTGCCAGCACTAGCGAACCGAACACCGGGGAGCTGTTTTTT.

The rearrangement uses TRBV12-3 or TRBV12-4 and TRBJ1-1; D remains unclear. The CDR3 spans 16 residues. V shed 4 bases and J shed 1 base, with 16 bases lying between them. The CDR3: CASSSAKDWENTEAFF. CDR3 bases: TGTGCCAGCAGTTCGGCGAAGGATTGGGAGAACACTGAAGCTTTCTTT.

This chain links TRBV28 with TRBJ1-2; unclear D gene. Germline V gene data show CDR1 as MDHEN and CDR2 as SYDVKM. V was clipped by 2 bases and J by 4 bases, with 11 bases between them. This CDR3 comprises 14 residues. The CDR3 bases are TGTGCCAGCAGTTTAGTCGACCGAGTCTATGGCTACACCTTC. This translates into CASSLVDRVYGYTF.

This clonotype was seen ten or more times. This rearrangement joins TRBV28 to TRBJ2-1; D may be TRBD1 (6 bases). This CDR3 is built from 15 residues. Germline CDR1 and CDR2: MDHEN and SYDVKM. V shed 6 bases and J shed 7 bases, with 19 bases lying between them. Here the CDR3 reads CASRKGGPLRNEQFF. CDR3 DNA: TGTGCCAGCAGAAAAGGGGGACCCTTGAGGAATGAGCAGTTCTTC.

This clonotype has only a few counts. V usage is TRBV18 and J usage is TRBJ1-3, with D possibly TRBD1 on 5 matching bases. Germline-derived CDR1 and CDR2 are KGHSH and LQKENI. The CDR3 has 16 amino acids. V was clipped by 6 bases and J by 4 bases, with 19 bases between them. CDR3 nucleotides: TGTGCCAGCTCCCCTATTCGGACAAACGGAGGAAACACCATATATTTT. Translating it yields CASSPIRTNGGNTIYF.

This clonotype was observed at least ten times. The chain combines TRBV20-1 with TRBJ2-7; a weak D match, TRBD1 (8 bases). Trimming pared 3 bases from V and 4 bases from J, leaving 22 bases between. Germline lookup yields CDR1 DFQATT and CDR2 SNEGSKA (reference sequence). This CDR3 spans 16 amino acids. The CDR3 DNA sequence: TGCAGTGCTAGCTTGCCGGGGGGACAGGTATTATACGAGCAGTACTTC. It translates to CSASLPGGQVLYEQYF.

In this sample, this clonotype turned up a few times. The chain uses TRBV30 and TRBJ1-4; TRBD1 matches at 7 bases. Germline values: CDR1 GTSNPN, CDR2 SVGIG (reference sequence). The CDR3 extends over 14 amino acids. V was clipped by 4 bases and J by 6 bases; unmatched bases: 8. The CDR3 region has the DNA TGTGCCTGGAATACGGACAGGCTAGATGAAAAACTGTTTTTT. Amino acid sequence: CAWNTDRLDEKLFF.

This clonotype was recorded a few times. The chain carries TRBV19 and TRBJ2-1; 7 positions agree with TRBD2. The CDR3 totals 15 residues. Germline trimming cut 8 bases from V and 5 bases from J; bases unmatched to any gene: 12. CDR1 and CDR2 (germline): LNHDA, SQIVND (reference sequence). The CDR3 bases are TGTGCCAGTCGATCCAGCGGGAATCCTCACAATGAGCAGTTCTTC. Encoded protein: CASRSSGNPHNEQFF.

This clonotype was seen ten or more times. V and J are TRBV6-1 and TRBJ2-5; D is ambiguous. V was clipped by 6 bases and J by 1 base, with 9 bases between them. Looked up from germline, CDR1 is MNHNS and CDR2 is SASEGT. The CDR3 totals 13 residues. CDR3 loop: CASRRNSQETQYF. As DNA, the CDR3 is TGTGCCAGCAGAAGGAACAGCCAAGAGACCCAGTACTTC.

This clonotype was seen more than once but under ten times. V usage is TRBV12-3 or TRBV12-4 and J usage is TRBJ2-5; D assignment may be TRBD1 or TRBD2 (5 bases each). The CDR3 sequence is 13 residues long. V lost 7 bases to trimming and J lost 5 bases, with 14 bases between them. CDR3 in amino acids: CASIPDWDETQYF. CDR3 in DNA: TGTGCCAGCATCCCCGACTGGGACGAGACCCAGTACTTC.

In regard to this clonotype: This may be a read error, as it is one base from a much larger clone. The chain employs TRBV18 and TRBJ2-7, with a possible D match to TRBD1 (6 bases). The J call may be mistaken, given a closer DNA end match to TRBJ2-1. Germline lookup yields CDR1 KGHSH and CDR2 LQKENI. This CDR3 is built from 15 residues. The CDR3 here is CASSLGQINSYEQFF. The CDR3 DNA reads as TGTGCCAGCTCACTTGGACAGATCAACTCCTACGAGCAGTTCTTC.

This clonotype was seen many times. This chain connects TRBV28 to TRBJ2-3; TRBD1 or TRBD2 may be the D gene (5 bases each). Trimming pared 3 bases from V and 2 bases from J, leaving 12 bases between. Germline V gives CDR1 MDHEN, CDR2 SYDVKM. The CDR3 spans 15 residues. The CDR3 loop reads CASSLGVRPTDTQYF. The CDR3 DNA sequence: TGTGCCAGCAGTTTGGGGGTCAGACCCACAGATACGCAGTATTTT. Filled out from reference TRBV28 and TRBJ2-3, the complete variable domain reads DVKVTQSSRYLVKRTGEKVFLECVQDMDHENMFWYRQDPGLGLRLIYFSYDVKMKEKGDIPEGYSVSREKKERFSLILESASTNQTSMYLCASSLGVRPTDTQYFGPGTRLTVL.

V gene TRBV6-1 combines with J gene TRBJ1-3; no clear D gene. Trimming left V 7 bases short and J 0 bases short, with 13 bases between. CDR1 MNHNS and CDR2 SASEGT come from the germline V gene. CDR3 length equals 15 residues. CDR3 in amino acids: CASIRLSDSGNTIYF. DNA of the CDR3: TGTGCCAGCATTCGTCTCTCCGACTCTGGAAACACCATATATTTT.

Many counts were recorded for this clonotype. The chain has TRBV3-1 and TRBJ2-2; TRBD2 is a possible D gene (5 bases). CDR1 and CDR2 from the germline V gene are LGHDT and YNNKEL (reference sequence). Trimming took 4 bases from V and 5 from J, leaving 11 bases between them. This CDR3 comprises 14 residues. CDR3 sequence (DNA): TGTGCCAGCAGCCTCCCCGGGGAAACCGGGGAGCTGTTTTTT. Its protein product is CASSLPGETGELFF.

This clonotype was found many times. CDR3 sequence (DNA): TGTGCCAGCAGTGTGGGCCCACTGTACGAGCAGTACTTC. Encoded protein: CASSVGPLYEQYF. The rearrangement joins TRBV28 to TRBJ2-7; D gene ambiguous. The germline V gene encodes CDR1 MDHEN and CDR2 SYDVKM. V shed 5 bases and J shed 4 bases, with 12 bases lying between them. CDR3 length: 13 residues.

This clonotype was counted at least ten times. The J gene is TRBJ2-7, the V gene TRBV2; no clear D gene. The V and J ends lost 6 bases and 2 bases respectively, with 17 bases between them. This CDR3 is built from 15 residues. Germline values: CDR1 SNHLY, CDR2 FYNNEI. The CDR3: CASRELQIGTYEQYF. CDR3 coding DNA: TGTGCCAGCAGGGAGCTGCAAATTGGGACCTACGAGCAGTACTTC.

On this clonotype itself: A much larger clone differs from this one at a single base, so this may be a read error. This chain connects TRBV6-2 or TRBV6-3 to TRBJ2-3, with 9 positions matching TRBD2. The CDR3 is made up of 14 amino acids. Germline loops: CDR1 MNHEY, CDR2 SVGEGT. The CDR3 sequence is CASRWTSDTDRQYF. As DNA, the CDR3 is TGTGCCAGCAGGTGGACTAGCGACACAGATAGGCAGTATTTT.

This clonotype was picked up many times. CDR3 loop: CASSFYGTVATNEKLFF. CDR3 bases: TGTGCCAGCAGCTTCTATGGGACGGTGGCAACTAATGAAAAACTGTTTTTT. V usage is TRBV7-8 and J usage is TRBJ1-4; possible D gene TRBD1, 5 bases. Germline V CDR1 and CDR2: SGHVS, FQNEAQ. The CDR3 covers 17 residues. The V and J ends lost 3 bases and 0 bases respectively, with 14 bases between them.